The next 6 T cell receptor beta chains were all read from a single sample in a study of neurological immune-mediated disorders (dated by TCRdb to between 2017 and 2020). Library construction relied on 5' RACE. The sequencer was an Illumina HiSeq 2500. Starting from the raw public reads, TCRdb applied fastp trimming at Q25, assembled clones with MiXCR and retained in-frame beta chains. Rows are unified per CDR3 protein, each entry keeping the most common DNA and genes. Present in this sample are roughly 75,000 distinct CDR3 sequences, around 15% of which were seen just once. Around 4.3% of the sample goes to the ten largest clones. The time point label, as the study defines it: longitudinal time-point 1 (baseline). Sequenced: PBMCs. All receptors derive from a female donor with HTLV-1-associated myelopathy (HAM/TSP).

This clonotype was observed at least ten times. V and J are TRBV5-1 and TRBJ2-2, with D perhaps given as TRBD1 or TRBD2 (5 bases each). Trimming removed 2 bases from V and 5 bases from J, with 13 bases in between. The CDR3 totals 15 residues. Looked up from germline, CDR1 is SGHRS and CDR2 is YFSETQ. DNA of the CDR3: TGCGCCAGCAGCTTACAGGTGGAGGTAACCGGGGAGCTGTTTTTT. Its protein is CASSLQVEVTGELFF.

This clonotype was seen ten or more times. A read error may account for a junction end that differs from germline. The rearrangement uses TRBV9 and TRBJ1-6; D not resolved. The CDR3 spans 15 residues. Per the germline V gene, CDR1 is SGDLS and CDR2 is YYNGEE. This CDR3 is CASSVEWSYNSPLHF. Here the CDR3 DNA reads TGTGCCAGCAGCGTAGAATGGTCCTACAATTCACCCCTCCACTTT.

This clonotype was counted at least ten times. The rearrangement joins TRBV2 to TRBJ1-1; D might be TRBD1 (6 bases). The ends were cut back, 6 bases at V and 1 base at J, with 15 bases in the middle. Germline V gives CDR1 SNHLY, CDR2 FYNNEI. The length of the CDR3 is 15 residues. CDR3 sequence (DNA): TGTGCCAGCAGGACGGGGGCAGGAGCGAACACTGAAGCTTTCTTT. Protein sequence: CASRTGAGANTEAFF.

The sample holds many counts of this clonotype. The rearrangement uses TRBV20-1 and TRBJ2-1; the D is unclear. The V gene's germline CDR1 is DFQATT and CDR2 SNEGSKA (reference sequence). Trimming shortened V by 5 bases and J by 6 bases, and 8 bases separated the two germline ends. The CDR3 sequence is 11 residues long. The CDR3 DNA sequence: TGCAGTGCTCGGACCTCCAATGAGCAGTTCTTC. Amino acid sequence: CSARTSNEQFF.

This clonotype appeared many times. The chain recombines TRBV20-1 with TRBJ2-7, with 9 bases identical to TRBD2. Unmatched junction bases numbered 8, after V lost 7 bases and J lost 4 bases. This CDR3 contains 13 residues. From germline, CDR1 is DFQATT and CDR2 SNEGSKA (reference sequence). CDR3 region: CSVARTSAYEQYF. In nucleotides, the CDR3 is TGCAGTGTTGCGAGGACTAGCGCGTACGAGCAGTACTTC.

In its sample, this clonotype was seen a few times. The V gene is TRBV29-1, the J gene TRBJ1-6; possible D gene TRBD1, 5 bases. The germline CDR1 and CDR2 sequences are SQVTM and ANQGSEA. This CDR3 spans 13 amino acids. The CDR3 loop is CAAIVQGDSPLHF. The DNA for the CDR3 is TGCGCAGCTATTGTCCAGGGAGATTCACCCCTCCACTTT.